These 16 T cell receptor beta chains originate from one sample sequenced in a study of PD-L1 blockade in urothelial cancer. Using immunoSEQ multiplex PCR, the repertoire was profiled, and TCRdb retains in-frame clones only, with some absent. The table records approximately 20,000 clones, approximately 90% of them present only once. The time point here: peripheral blood 6 weeks after treatment start. Sequenced material: PBMCs, taken around atezolizumab (anti-PD-L1) treatment. All receptors derive from a woman in her fifties or sixties with urothelial cancer.

This CDR3 reads CASSGGLTDTQYF. CDR3 nucleotide sequence: TGCGCCAGCTCCGGGGGGCTCACAGATACGCAGTATTTT. V and J are TRBV5-1 and TRBJ2-3; TRBD2 is a possible D gene (7 bases). Germline V gene data show CDR1 as SGHRS and CDR2 as YFSETQ. V was shortened by 7 bases and J by 2 bases, with 11 bases between the two germline ends. This CDR3 spans 13 amino acids.

This chain uses TRBV27 with TRBJ2-3, with 8 bases aligning to TRBD2. CDR3 length: 16 amino acids. CDR1 is MNHEY, CDR2 SMNVEV, per germline (reference sequence). V lost 3 bases to trimming and J lost 9 bases; unmatched junction nucleotides: 14. This chain's CDR3 is CASSLSAGAGAGTQYF. The CDR3 nucleotides are TGTGCCAGCAGTTTGTCAGCGGGAGCTGGGGCGGGCACGCAGTATTTT.

V is TRBV15 and J is TRBJ2-7, with D unclear. CDR3 length: 13 residues. In germline, CDR1 is LNHNV, CDR2 YYDKDF (reference sequence). With 0 bases removed from V and 6 bases from J, the gap between germline ends came to 9 bases. The CDR3 here is CATSRDMSSEQYF. The CDR3 nucleotides are TGTGCCACCAGCAGAGATATGTCGAGCGAGCAGTACTTC.

The chain joins TRBV7-2 to TRBJ2-2; TRBD2 might be the D (6 bases). The length of the CDR3 is 15 residues. Trimming took 7 bases from V and 1 from J, leaving 13 bases between them. Germline loops: CDR1 SGHTA, CDR2 FQGNSA. The CDR3 bases are TGTGCCAGCACCGCACTAGCCAAGAACACCGGGGAGCTGTTTTTT. It translates to CASTALAKNTGELFF. Supplemented by reference TRBV7-2 and TRBJ2-2, the full variable domain reads GAGVSQSPSNKVTEKGKDVELRCDPISGHTALYWYRQSLGQGLEFLIYFQGNSAPDKSGLPSDRFSAERTGGSVSTLTIQRTQQEDSAVYLCASTALAKNTGELFFGEGSRLTVL.

The chain joins TRBV5-6 to TRBJ1-2, with D tentatively TRBD1 (6 bases). From germline, CDR1 is SGHDT and CDR2 YYEEEE. CDR3 length: 15 residues. Trimming removed 5 bases at V and 4 bases at J, with 18 bases between. The CDR3 is CASSPTWQDSYGYTF. The CDR3, as DNA: TGTGCCAGCAGTCCGACGTGGCAGGACAGCTATGGCTACACCTTC.

The chain uses TRBV5-8 and TRBJ2-5; possible D gene TRBD2, 7 bases. The V end lost 0 bases, the J end lost 0 bases, and 15 bases lay between the germline ends. The CDR3 has 17 amino acids. The germline V gene encodes CDR1 SGHTS and CDR2 YDEGEE. The CDR3 DNA sequence: TGTGCCAGCAGCTTGGTTTCGGGGGGCGGTAACCAAGAGACCCAGTACTTC. As protein: CASSLVSGGGNQETQYF.

This rearrangement joins TRBV7-2 to TRBJ2-2, with 7 bases fitting TRBD2. The trim removed 6 bases at V and 6 bases at J, leaving 10 bases unmatched. The CDR3 length is 15 residues. The germline CDR1 and CDR2 sequences are SGHTA and FQGNSA. CDR3 nucleotide sequence: TGTGCCAGCAGGCTTACAACTAGCGCTCCCGGGGAGCTGTTTTTT. It codes for CASRLTTSAPGELFF.

The V gene is TRBV5-1, the J gene TRBJ2-3, with TRBD1 as a possible D gene (6 bases). Deletions cut 5 bases from V and 0 bases from J, with 16 bases between. From germline, CDR1 is SGHRS and CDR2 YFSETQ. There are 16 residues in the CDR3. The CDR3 region has the DNA TGCGCCAGCAGTAGAGCCGGGACAAGGAGCACAGATACGCAGTATTTT. Its protein is CASSRAGTRSTDTQYF.

V is TRBV5-1 and J is TRBJ1-2; TRBD1 might be the D (5 bases). The CDR3 sequence is 18 residues long. Per germline, CDR1 SGHRS and CDR2 YFSETQ. V lost 0 bases to trimming and J lost 2 bases, with 20 bases between them. The chain's CDR3 is CASSLGTSQRGGNYGYTF. CDR3 coding DNA: TGCGCCAGCAGCTTGGGGACCTCACAACGGGGGGGAAACTATGGCTACACCTTC.

The genes are TRBV29-1 and TRBJ2-7; TRBD1 matches at 9 bases. Per the germline V gene, CDR1 is SQVTM and CDR2 is ANQGSEA. The length of the CDR3 is 16 residues. Losses at the gene ends were 2 bases for V and 5 bases for J; bases not matched to a gene: 13. This chain's CDR3 is CSVESSRPGTGHEQYF. The CDR3 nucleotides read TGCAGCGTTGAATCCTCAAGACCCGGGACAGGGCACGAGCAGTACTTC.

V gene TRBV5-1 combines with J gene TRBJ2-3; D perhaps matches TRBD2 (6 bases). This CDR3 is built from 16 residues. Trimming shortened V by 0 bases and J by 2 bases, and 13 bases separated the two germline ends. From germline, CDR1 is SGHRS and CDR2 YFSETQ. Here the CDR3 DNA reads TGCGCCAGCAGCTTGGTGCGGGATTTCGACACAGATACGCAGTATTTT. Protein sequence: CASSLVRDFDTDTQYF.

This clone was seen just once. The chain is built from TRBV11-2 and TRBJ2-5, with D possibly matching TRBD2 (5 bases). Germline CDR1 and CDR2: SGHAT and FQNNGV. V was trimmed by 5 bases and J by 6 bases, leaving 25 bases between them. This CDR3 is built from 17 residues. The CDR3, as DNA: TGTGCCAGCAGCAAAGCAGGAGTCTCGGGGTCGGGGAAGACCCAGTACTTC. Its protein product is CASSKAGVSGSGKTQYF. The full variable domain, rest sourced from reference TRBV11-2 and TRBJ2-5, is EAGVAQSPRYKIIEKRQSVAFWCNPISGHATLYWYQQILGQGPKLLIQFQNNGVVDDSQLPKDRFSAERLKGVDSTLKIQPAKLEDSAVYLCASSKAGVSGSGKTQYFGPGTRLLVL.

The chain uses TRBV29-1 and TRBJ1-1; 10 bases agree with TRBD1. Germline loops: CDR1 SQVTM, CDR2 ANQGSEA. Unmatched junction bases numbered 5, after V lost 6 bases and J lost 10 bases. CDR3 length: 11 amino acids. The DNA of the CDR3 is TGCAGCGTGGGACAGGGGATTCGAGCTTTCTTT. It yields the protein CSVGQGIRAFF.

Written as DNA, the CDR3 is TGTGCCAGCAGCTTACAGGGTGTAGGAGCCTACGAGCAGTACTTC. It is translated as CASSLQGVGAYEQYF. This chain links TRBV7-2 with TRBJ2-7; TRBD1 is a possible D gene (5 bases). Germline loops: CDR1 SGHTA, CDR2 FQGNSA. The V end lost 2 bases, the J end lost 2 bases, and 13 bases lay between the germline ends. The CDR3 spans 15 residues.

The chain combines TRBV19 with TRBJ1-3, with a weak D call TRBD1 (6 bases). The CDR3 is 14 amino acids. The V gene lost 5 bases and the J gene lost 2 bases, with 10 bases spanning the gap. Germline V gives CDR1 LNHDA, CDR2 SQIVND (reference sequence). The chain's CDR3 is CASSVPGAGNTIYF. For the CDR3, the DNA is TGTGCCAGTAGTGTCCCAGGGGCTGGAAACACCATATATTTT.

In its sample, this clone was seen once. The chain is built from TRBV28 and TRBJ2-5, with 7 nucleotides matching TRBD2. The germline V gene encodes CDR1 MDHEN and CDR2 SYDVKM. The CDR3 sequence is 14 residues long. Trimming removed 4 bases from V and 5 bases from J; junction bases left unmatched: 7. In DNA form, the CDR3 reads TGTGCCAGCAGTTGGAGGGAGGGAAGGGAGACCCAGTACTTC. This translates into CASSWREGRETQYF.